The source of this T cell receptor (beta chain) is a study of blood T cell dynamics during melanoma immunotherapy (dated by TCRdb to the early 2020s). At the level of the whole study: The patients had metastatic melanoma and were given first-line pembrolizumab or nivolumab plus ipilimumab as standard of care in the United Kingdom. Peripheral T cell receptor repertoires of metastatic melanoma patients were profiled before and after one cycle of checkpoint inhibitor therapy to find early correlates of response. The training cohort consisted of consecutive patients, while an additional independent group of patients from the same centre was pooled to form an external validation set.

Every bulk PBMC sample was loaded with the same fixed amount of approximately 0.35 ug of DNA. TCR beta CDR3 sequences were amplified from genomic DNA with the immunoSEQ TCRb Assay kit following manufacturer instructions. The KAPA Library Quantification Kit for Illumina platforms was used to quantify pooled libraries by qPCR. Sequencing of the pooled libraries was done on an Illumina NextSeq 500, with clustering at roughly 0.55-1.1 pM. From the authors' description of their analysis: TCR data were analyzed with immunoSEQ ANALYZER and the R LymphoSeq package. A rearrangement efficiency score was calculated as productive divided by the sum of productive and non-productive CDR3 sequences. Clonality was measured with the Gini coefficient and diversity with the Renyi index at alpha=1, and both measures were compared pairwise between timepoints within each patient. In LymphoSeq, clonal relatedness was computed with an edit distance of 3 and repertoire similarity was computed with the Bhattacharyya coefficient. To classify response, a linear discriminant analysis based on week-3 changes in clonality and diversity was built with the R MASS and caret packages. The source is immuneACCESS, and TCRdb retained only in-frame sequences with V and J called. Part of the clones is not carried over; for the studies checked, unresolved V genes explain less than half of this, and the remainder is unexplained. V and J calls and clone size come straight from that table; D and trimming were deduced from the DNA. The sample has about 6,200 clones on record, about four fifths of them singletons. The top ten hold around a third of the sample.

Trimming removed 6 bases from V and 6 bases from J; the gene matches leave 9 bases unexplained. The CDR3 runs 16 residues from the cysteine to the phenylalanine. Only CDR3 DNA is held: 48 bases, read in frame from base 1. CDR1 and CDR2 are drawn from the germline V gene (reference sequence): MNHNY, SVGAGI. General study outcomes and caveats: Whether the T cell clones driving repertoire changes were melanoma-specific or reflected general immune activation could not be determined in the study. A bifurcated reorganization of the PBMC repertoire at W3, with increased clonality or increased diversity, was observed in patients who later achieved disease control, unlike in progressors. The relatively small sample size was acknowledged as something that could potentially limit how far the results can be generalized.

This sample's time point label indicates: week 3, after first cycle of checkpoint inhibitor. Blood samples were taken before treatment (T0) and at week 3 (W3), following the first cycle of checkpoint blockade. Except for a couple of patients with rapid clinical progression, response was assessed 12 weeks after the first infusion by RECIST 1.1; disease control meant complete response, partial response or stable disease. Patients with prior systemic cancer treatment, concomitant immunosuppressant therapy or synchronous other active malignancies were excluded. Both bulk PBMC and plasma cell-free DNA were sequenced for TCR beta so that circulating cells and T cell turnover could be tracked. Lymphoprep and SepMate tubes were used to isolate PBMC from blood, and red cell lysis was then performed. QIAamp DNA Blood Mini kits were used to extract DNA from PBMC and from sorted T cell subsets. On this clone: Its antigen is unknown. Base quality data are lacking; no much larger clone is found one base away.

This sequence was found in a human donor with melanoma. The sample consisted of blood, taken from a patient treated with checkpoint blockade. The chain couples TRBV6-6 to TRBJ1-6, with 9 bases aligning to TRBD1. The sequenced DNA is TGTGCCAGCAGCCCCGGGACAGGGACCGGTAATTCACCCCTCCACTTT. Its coded protein is CASSPGTGTGNSPLHF.